This record concerns one T cell receptor (beta chain) sequence. These data originate in a study of blood T cell repertoires in COVID-19. Profiled with immunoSEQ multiplex PCR; TCRdb holds only in-frame clones, not every one. The table has around 25,000 clones, roughly 91% seen once. Germline CDR1 and CDR2: MNHEY and SVGEGT. The V gene lost 4 bases and the J gene lost 0 bases, with 9 bases spanning the gap. This CDR3 region has 14 residues. Material for sequencing was peripheral blood. This TCR came from a human donor with active COVID-19. The donor label of this sample is uncertain. The V call is TRBV6-2 or TRBV6-3, the J call TRBJ1-1; D not resolved. CDR3 residues: CASSSDTLNTEAFF. The CDR3, as DNA: TGTGCCAGCAGTTCCGACACCTTGAACACTGAAGCTTTCTTT.